The entry below describes one T cell receptor beta chain. Its antigen is not yet known. No base qualities exist here, and no much larger clone lies one base off it. TCR CDR3 regions were amplified from genomic DNA by multiplex PCR using the deep immunoSEQ assay. For each cell subset, the extracted genomic DNA was distributed evenly across all wells of several immunoSEQ 96-well plates, and each plate served as one replicate. For sorted subsets, roughly 200 ng of genomic DNA, equivalent to 25,000 to 35,000 T cell genomes, went into each replicate PCR. Purified libraries were measured with a Qubit 3.0 fluorometer, size-checked on a Bioanalyzer 2100, and measured again with the KAPA Library Quantification kit. Each immunoSEQ 96-well plate was sequenced on its own single-read 150-cycle Illumina NextSeq 550 flow cell. Concerning the study's data processing: Because the immunoSEQ output held only junctional sequences and lacked quality scores, the filtering could not match the filtering applied to full-length reads. Sequences were annotated with PyIR, a Python wrapper for IgBLAST v1.9, and V/J genes and CDR3 were assigned using IMGT germline references. Reads with weak V/J assignments (E-value above 1e-6), missing CDR3, stop codons, out-of-frame junctions, or ambiguous translated residues were removed. V3J clonotypes were defined as sequences sharing the same inferred V gene, J gene, and CDR3 amino acid sequence. Percentage overlap between repertoires was calculated by dividing the number of shared unique clonotypes by the size of the smaller repertoire. RTK rarefaction, the Chao1 estimator, and Recon v2.1 estimates of unobserved clonotypes were used to assess repertoire richness. OLGA was used to compute generation probabilities for all TCRbeta clonotypes that the gDNA method yielded from four donors. TCRdb holds this immuneACCESS table with in-frame rearrangements only. Some clones are missing; in checked studies, unresolved V genes explain under half, and the rest has no known cause. The D gene and trimming were derived from the DNA, and the V and J assignments and clone size from that table. Recorded for this sample are roughly 2,000,000 clones; 90% to 95% of them occurred a single time. Clones ranked in the top ten supply 1.5% to 2% of the sample.

CD8 naive samples were CD45RO-negative cells positively selected for CCR7, giving a CD45RA+CCR7+ population that excluded TemRA cells. Healthy HIV-negative adults with no recently reported acute infections or vaccinations were included as donors. Every donor was a Caucasian adult living in Nashville, Tennessee, USA. Blood was obtained by leukapheresis, after which PBMCs were separated by Ficoll-Histopaque density gradient centrifugation and cryopreserved in liquid nitrogen vapor phase. Analytical flow cytometry was used to check the purity and quantity of every magnetically sorted T cell population. Genomic DNA was isolated from every sorted fraction and measured by UV absorbance on a Nanodrop 2000c. CDR1 is given as SGDLS and CDR2 as YYNGEE, both from the germline V gene. Inclusive of the bounding cysteine and phenylalanine, the CDR3 is 13 residues long. Solely the CDR3 DNA is kept, with 39 bases framed from the first base. The trim is 2 bases for V and 3 bases for J, with a gap of 5 bases between the germline ends.

This record belongs to a study of shared clonotypes between healthy human individuals (dated by TCRdb to about 2020). Regarding the study in general: Two women and a few men aged 18 to 49 years were included in the cohort. The study deeply sequenced blood TCR repertoires of about 5 healthy adults to estimate repertoire size and the extent of clonotype sharing between individuals. For each donor, CD4 naive and CD4 memory were each run on three plates, CD8 naive on two plates, and CD8 memory on one plate. Different laboratories and diverse techniques were used to prepare libraries and sequence TCR repertoires, to increase sequencing depth and limit assay-specific biases. Each donor's leukapheresis produced roughly between roughly 0.94 and 9.5 billion PBMCs.

Summary of the overall study and its limitations: Sampling was restricted to blood, and TCR repertoires in tissues likely differ from the TCR repertoires found in blood. Across a few donors, approximately 4.6% of naive CD4, over 3% of naive CD8, 2% to 2.5% of memory CD4, and about 0.44% of memory CD8 clonotypes were shared. Rarefaction of sorted-subset datasets indicated incomplete sequencing despite the large sequencing depth. Naive subsets generally had larger estimated clonotype richness than memory subsets. Higher generation probabilities were observed for clonotypes shared by all four sorted-subset donors than for non-shared clonotypes. Based on pairwise subsampling, the degree of clonotype sharing among donors was expected to be affected by sequencing depth. The small number of donors limited the genetic and exposure-history diversity represented.

The receptor comes from a man between 18 and 29 years old in good health. Some clones in this sample may be carry-over from other donors' samples. Sequencing input: naive CD8+ T cells from PBMCs. The cell subset or site label corresponds to: CD45RA+CCR7+. The rearranged chain carries TRBV9 and TRBJ2-2; the D segment cannot be called with confidence. The DNA sequence is as follows: TGTGCCAGCAGCGTGGCGTACACCGGGGAGCTGTTTTTT. Its protein is CASSVAYTGELFF.